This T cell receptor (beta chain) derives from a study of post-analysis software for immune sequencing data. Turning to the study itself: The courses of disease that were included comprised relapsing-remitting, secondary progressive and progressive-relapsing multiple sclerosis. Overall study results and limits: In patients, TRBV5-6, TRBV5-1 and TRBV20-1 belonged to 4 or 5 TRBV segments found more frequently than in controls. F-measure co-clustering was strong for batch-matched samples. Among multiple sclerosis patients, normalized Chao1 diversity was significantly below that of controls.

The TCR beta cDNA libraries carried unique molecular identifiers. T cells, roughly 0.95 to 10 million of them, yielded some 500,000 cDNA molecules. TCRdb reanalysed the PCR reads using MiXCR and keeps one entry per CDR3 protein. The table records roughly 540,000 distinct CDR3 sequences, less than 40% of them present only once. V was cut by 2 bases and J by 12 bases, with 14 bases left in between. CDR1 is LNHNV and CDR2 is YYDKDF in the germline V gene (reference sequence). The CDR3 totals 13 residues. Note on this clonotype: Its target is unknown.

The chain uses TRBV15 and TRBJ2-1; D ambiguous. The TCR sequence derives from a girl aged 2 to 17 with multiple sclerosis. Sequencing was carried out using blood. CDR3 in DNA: TGTGCCACCAGCAGACCCGGCGGCCTAGGGCAGTTCTTC. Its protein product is CATSRPGGLGQFF.